The 27 T cell receptor beta chains listed next were all sequenced from one sample in a study of cytomegalovirus exposure and HLA in healthy donors. TCRdb's table, derived via immunoSEQ multiplex PCR, lists solely in-frame clones and lacks some. This sample yields 250,000 to 400,000 clones, of which roughly 86% are seen a single time; around 1% belongs to the top ten. Sequencing was carried out using PBMCs. The receptor source for this set is a man aged 25-40 years in good health and CMV-seronegative.

The chain is built from TRBV11-2 and TRBJ2-1; TRBD2 matches 8 bases. Trimming removed 0 bases from V and 9 bases from J; junction bases left unmatched: 4. Germline lookup yields CDR1 SGHAT and CDR2 FQNNGV. The CDR3 runs to 14 residues. This CDR3 reads CASSLEVAGSEQFF. The CDR3, as DNA: TGTGCCAGCAGCTTAGAGGTAGCGGGGAGTGAGCAGTTCTTC.

The genes are TRBV2 and TRBJ1-5; 7 nucleotides align to TRBD1. In germline, CDR1 is SNHLY, CDR2 FYNNEI. J lost 0 bases, V lost 7 bases, and 3 bases had no gene match. This CDR3 is 14 amino acids long. The CDR3 sequence: CASMTGPSNQPQHF. DNA for the CDR3: TGTGCCAGCATGACAGGGCCTAGCAATCAGCCCCAGCATTTT.

The V and J genes are TRBV5-6 and TRBJ2-2; TRBD1 matches at 8 bases. The CDR3 totals 16 residues. The ends lost 3 bases at V and 1 base at J; junction bases unmatched: 5. The germline V gene has CDR1 SGHDT and CDR2 YYEEEE. CDR3 nucleotides: TGTGCCAGCAGCTCAACCGGGACAGGGAACACCGGGGAGCTGTTTTTT. This encodes CASSSTGTGNTGELFF.

This chain joins TRBV5-1 and TRBJ1-2, with D possibly matching TRBD1 (6 bases). Germline assignment: CDR1 SGHRS and CDR2 YFSETQ. The CDR3 extends over 15 amino acids. V was shortened by 0 bases and J by 4 bases, with 13 bases between the two germline ends. The CDR3 DNA follows: TGCGCCAGCAGCTTGGTACTTGGGGGCGCCTATGGCTACACCTTC. It encodes CASSLVLGGAYGYTF.

The rearrangement links TRBV6-6 to TRBJ2-3; D may be TRBD2 (6 bases). This CDR3 is built from 16 residues. Germline V gene data show CDR1 as MNHNY and CDR2 as SVGAGI (reference sequence). V was trimmed by 4 bases and J by 1 base, leaving 15 bases between them. CDR3 residues: CASSLFPGGGTDTQYF. The CDR3, as DNA: TGTGCCAGCAGTTTATTCCCCGGCGGGGGCACAGATACGCAGTATTTT.

This chain uses TRBV7-8 with TRBJ2-7; the D gene is possibly TRBD1 (6 bases). The CDR3 has 17 amino acids. Germline V gene data show CDR1 as SGHVS and CDR2 as FQNEAQ. Trimming took off 1 base at V and 5 bases at J, with 21 bases between the two ends. In DNA form, the CDR3 reads TGTGCCAGCAGCTTAGATATTGTGGGGGCCATGATCCACGAGCAGTACTTC. Residues: CASSLDIVGAMIHEQYF.

The chain recombines TRBV10-2 with TRBJ1-2, with 8 positions matching TRBD1. CDR1 is WSHSY and CDR2 is SAAADI in the germline V gene. Losses at the gene ends were 2 bases for V and 4 bases for J; bases not matched to a gene: 15. The length of the CDR3 is 18 residues. As DNA, the CDR3 is TGCGCCAGCAGTGAGGTCGCAGGGGGCCACAGACCCCCCTATGGCTACACCTTC. It is translated as CASSEVAGGHRPPYGYTF.

This chain links TRBV9 with TRBJ2-3; unclear D gene. The germline V gene encodes CDR1 SGDLS and CDR2 YYNGEE. V lost 0 bases and J 2 bases, leaving 16 bases between the germline ends. This CDR3 region has 17 residues. The CDR3 DNA follows: TGTGCCAGCAGCGTAGATGACAATAATCCATCCACAGATACGCAGTATTTT. Translating gives CASSVDDNNPSTDTQYF.

The genes are TRBV15 and TRBJ2-3, with 15 bases that match TRBD2. CDR1 LNHNV and CDR2 YYDKDF come from the germline V gene (reference sequence). The V segment lost 1 base and the J segment 5 bases; nucleotides outside the gene matches: 4. The CDR3 has 17 amino acids. The DNA of the CDR3 is TGTGCCACCAGCAGAGGGACTAGCGGGGGGGGATTAGATACGCAGTATTTT. Protein product: CATSRGTSGGGLDTQYF. Full variable domain (remainder filled in from reference TRBV15 and TRBJ2-3): DAMVIQNPRYQVTQFGKPVTLSCSQTLNHNVMYWYQQKSSQAPKLLFHYYDKDFNNEADTPDNFQSRRPNTSFCFLDIRSPGLGDTAMYLCATSRGTSGGGLDTQYFGPGTRLTVL.

The rearrangement joins TRBV9 to TRBJ1-1, with 7 positions matching TRBD1. Germline CDR1 SGDLS, CDR2 YYNGEE. The CDR3 sequence is 15 residues long. The V gene end was trimmed by 1 base and the J gene end by 1 base; junction bases not matched to a gene: 4. DNA for the CDR3: TGTGCCAGCAGCGTAAAGGGGGCGACGAACACTGAAGCTTTCTTT. Protein product: CASSVKGATNTEAFF.

The chain uses TRBV7-9 and TRBJ1-1; perhaps TRBD1 as D (5 bases). Germline CDR1 reads SEHNR; CDR2 reads FQNEAQ (reference sequence). The V and J ends lost 5 bases and 4 bases respectively, with 20 bases between them. The CDR3 contains 16 residues. CDR3 protein: CASSIRGTTRGTEAFF. The CDR3 DNA reads as TGTGCCAGCAGCATACGGGGGACCACCCGGGGCACTGAAGCTTTCTTT.

In its sample, this clone was seen once. The gene calls are TRBV4-1 and TRBJ1-5, with 7 positions matching TRBD1. In germline, CDR1 is MGHRA, CDR2 YSYEKL. The CDR3 is 17 residues long. J was trimmed by 5 bases and V by 1 base; bases with no gene match: 11. In DNA, the CDR3 is TGCGCCAGCAGCCAAGCTCCTCAGGGGGGTAAGGATCAGCCCCAGCATTTT. It codes for CASSQAPQGGKDQPQHF.

The gene calls are TRBV27 and TRBJ1-2; D gene unclear. CDR1 is MNHEY and CDR2 is SMNVEV in the germline V gene (reference sequence). Deletions cut 10 bases from V and 8 bases from J, with 23 bases between. The CDR3 covers 14 residues. This CDR3 is CATRRRGMVGGYTF. The CDR3 DNA is TGTGCCACAAGGAGACGGGGAATGGTCGGCGGCTACACCTTC.

The V call is TRBV7-9, the J call TRBJ2-5, with TRBD1 identical over 7 bases. CDR1 and CDR2 (germline): SEHNR, FQNEAQ (reference sequence). The CDR3 sequence is 15 residues long. After removal of 5 bases from V and 1 base from J, the junction contained 7 bases not matched to a gene. The CDR3 coding sequence is TGTGCCAGCAGCCTAAGGAAGGGGGCCCAAGAGACCCAGTACTTC. It encodes CASSLRKGAQETQYF.

The V call is TRBV29-1, the J call TRBJ1-1; 9 bases match TRBD1. This CDR3 has 16 residues. J gave up 4 bases and V 4 bases, and 13 bases lay outside the gene matches. Germline assignment: CDR1 SQVTM and CDR2 ANQGSEA. CDR3 DNA sequence: TGCAGCGTTGCCCGAGCCGGGACAGGGCTGAGCACTGAAGCTTTCTTT. This codes for CSVARAGTGLSTEAFF.

The genes are TRBV30 and TRBJ2-1; D may be TRBD2 (6 bases). The CDR3 is 14 residues long. The germline gives CDR1 GTSNPN, CDR2 SVGIG (reference sequence). Trimming took off 3 bases at V and 0 bases at J, with 9 bases between the two ends. CDR3 bases: TGTGCCTGGAGCGGAGGGAGCTCCTACAATGAGCAGTTCTTC. Protein product: CAWSGGSSYNEQFF.

The V and J genes are TRBV5-6 and TRBJ1-5; the D gene is possibly TRBD1 (6 bases). This CDR3 comprises 15 residues. The germline CDR1 and CDR2 sequences are SGHDT and YYEEEE. V gave up 0 bases and J gave up 6 bases, with 13 bases separating them. CDR3 protein: CASSLGDKERQPQHF. The CDR3 DNA follows: TGTGCCAGCAGCTTGGGGGACAAAGAGCGTCAGCCCCAGCATTTT.

The rearrangement links TRBV2 to TRBJ2-3, with a tentative D call TRBD2 (6 bases). Germline CDR1 reads SNHLY; CDR2 reads FYNNEI. With 6 bases removed from V and 1 base from J, the gap between germline ends came to 14 bases. This CDR3 is 15 amino acids long. The CDR3 DNA reads TGTGCCAGCAGCGTAACTAGACTAGGCACAGATACGCAGTATTTT. It encodes CASSVTRLGTDTQYF.

The count of this clone is one. The chain recombines TRBV7-2 with TRBJ1-6; TRBD1 matches at 8 bases. CDR1 is SGHTA and CDR2 is FQGNSA in the germline V gene. V dropped 6 bases and J dropped 8; count of bases not matched to a gene: 6. The CDR3 is 14 residues long. The CDR3 sequence: CASSYRGSDSPLHF. The CDR3 coding sequence is TGTGCCAGCAGTTACAGGGGGTCGGATTCACCCCTCCACTTT.

This clone is a singleton in its sample. This chain connects TRBV9 to TRBJ1-1, with 9 bases identical to TRBD1. Germline-derived CDR1 and CDR2 are SGDLS and YYNGEE. Losses at the gene ends were 10 bases for V and 6 bases for J; bases not matched to a gene: 7. The CDR3 extends over 12 amino acids. CDR3 in DNA: TGTGCCCGTGTGGACAGGGGCGCTGAAGCTTTCTTT. Its protein is CARVDRGAEAFF.

This clone was picked up a small number of times. The chain employs TRBV4-1 and TRBJ2-7; D is uncertain. V was clipped by 1 base and J by 2 bases, with 6 bases between them. This CDR3 region has 13 residues. CDR1 MGHRA and CDR2 YSYEKL come from the germline V gene. The DNA of the CDR3 is TGCGCCAGCAGCCAAGGTTCCGCCTACGAGCAGTACTTC. Amino acids: CASSQGSAYEQYF.

The V call is TRBV4-3, the J call TRBJ1-4, with 7 bases that match TRBD1. Germline trimming cut 1 base from V and 5 bases from J; bases unmatched to any gene: 4. The length of the CDR3 is 15 residues. Germline V lookup: CDR1 LGHNA, CDR2 YSLEER. CDR3 loop: CASSQGQGRNEKLFF. The CDR3 coding sequence is TGCGCCAGCAGCCAAGGACAGGGTCGAAATGAAAAACTGTTTTTT.

The CDR3 sequence: CAIGQDYGYTF. CDR3 nucleotide sequence: TGTGCCATCGGACAGGACTATGGCTACACCTTC. The chain has TRBV6-5 and TRBJ1-2; 7 bases align to TRBD1. This CDR3 has 11 amino acids. Per the germline V gene, CDR1 is MNHEY and CDR2 is SVGAGI. Losses at the gene ends were 10 bases for V and 3 bases for J; bases not matched to a gene: 2.

The rearrangement joins TRBV5-1 to TRBJ2-3; possibly TRBD1 for D (6 bases). The ends were cut back, 4 bases at V and 3 bases at J, with 15 bases in the middle. Germline V lookup: CDR1 SGHRS, CDR2 YFSETQ. This CDR3 contains 15 residues. The CDR3 here is CASSPRNRETDTQYF. The CDR3 region has the DNA TGCGCCAGCAGCCCACGGAACAGGGAAACAGATACGCAGTATTTT.

The V call is TRBV7-9, the J call TRBJ1-1; 8 bases fit TRBD1. The CDR3 runs 13 residues. Germline loops: CDR1 SEHNR, CDR2 FQNEAQ (reference sequence). J gave up 5 bases and V 3 bases, and 2 bases lay outside the gene matches. CDR3 protein: CASSLTGVTEAFF. DNA of the CDR3: TGTGCCAGCAGCTTGACAGGGGTGACTGAAGCTTTCTTT.

This clone was seen repeatedly, ten times or more. This chain connects TRBV4-3 to TRBJ1-4; 8 bases fit TRBD1. V lost 4 bases to trimming and J lost 0 bases; unmatched junction nucleotides: 7. In germline, CDR1 is LGHNA, CDR2 YSLEER. CDR3 size: 17 residues. The CDR3 sequence is CASSPDRAPATNEKLFF. The CDR3 nucleotides read TGCGCCAGCAGCCCGGACAGGGCCCCTGCAACTAATGAAAAACTGTTTTTT.

The chain is built from TRBV7-6 and TRBJ1-2, with a possible D match to TRBD1 (5 bases). Trimming pared 5 bases from V and 10 bases from J, leaving 17 bases between. The CDR3 loop spans 13 amino acids. Germline V lookup: CDR1 SGHVS, CDR2 FNYEAQ. The CDR3 region has the DNA TGTGCCAGCAGCGCAGGGAATGAGGTTGACTACACCTTC. This sequence encodes CASSAGNEVDYTF.